Presented here are 21 T cell receptor beta chains from one specimen sequenced in a study of vaccination and CD4 T cells after COVID-19. Treatment meaning: approximately nine-day PBMC culture with coronavirus spike peptide pools or control peptides (ViraFEST assay). Sequenced with the Oncomine TCR Beta short-read assay was DNA taken from cultured CD4+ T cells. TCRdb re-analysed the PCR reads in MiXCR, keeping a single row per CDR3 protein. The repertoire holds approximately 18,000 distinct CDR3 sequences, with 43% as singletons. These TCRs' antigens remain unknown. The source was CD4+ T cells from blood, cultured in vitro, collected after SARS-CoV-2 vaccination. These receptors all come from a human donor who had recovered from COVID-19.

V gene TRBV7-2 combines with J gene TRBJ1-4, with 8 positions matching TRBD1. The CDR3 covers 15 residues. Unmatched junction bases numbered 3, after V lost 4 bases and J lost 2 bases. Germline V lookup: CDR1 SGHTA, CDR2 FQGNSA. The CDR3 region has the DNA TGTGCCAGCAGCTCGGACAGGGCTACTAATGAAAAACTGTTTTTT. It is translated as CASSSDRATNEKLFF. The variable domain in full, with the rest retrieved from reference TRBV7-2 and TRBJ1-4, is GAGVSQSPSNKVTEKGKDVELRCDPISGHTALYWYRQSLGQGLEFLIYFQGNSAPDKSGLPSDRFSAERTGGSVSTLTIQRTQQEDSAVYLCASSSDRATNEKLFFGSGTQLSVL.

This chain connects TRBV28 to TRBJ1-4; D remains ambiguous. The CDR3 consists of 14 residues. CDR1 is MDHEN and CDR2 is SYDVKM in the germline V gene. V lost 7 bases and J 4 bases, leaving 13 bases between the germline ends. The CDR3 loop is CASTKGSYNEKLFF. In DNA, the CDR3 is TGTGCCAGCACTAAAGGGTCCTATAATGAAAAACTGTTTTTT.

The V call is TRBV20-1, the J call TRBJ1-1, with TRBD1 as a possible D gene (5 bases). Germline-derived CDR1 and CDR2 are DFQATT and SNEGSKA (reference sequence). The CDR3 loop spans 15 amino acids. With 6 bases removed from V and 4 bases from J, the gap between germline ends came to 21 bases. The CDR3 spells CSAQTAYLVSTEAFF. In DNA form, the CDR3 reads TGCAGTGCGCAGACAGCTTACTTAGTAAGCACTGAAGCTTTCTTT.

The CDR3 protein is CAIAGTNYGYTF. The CDR3, as DNA: TGTGCCATTGCCGGGACCAACTATGGCTACACCTTC. The chain uses TRBV6-1 and TRBJ1-2, with D perhaps TRBD1 (5 bases). V lost 10 bases and J lost 2, with 11 bases in between. Per germline, CDR1 MNHNS and CDR2 SASEGT. This CDR3 is built from 12 residues.

The chain uses TRBV6-5 and TRBJ2-6, with a tentative D call TRBD1 (6 bases). The V end was cut by 3 bases, the J end by 4 bases, with 13 bases between. The CDR3 has 16 residues. Germline V CDR1 and CDR2: MNHEY, SVGAGI. Written as DNA, the CDR3 is TGTGCCAGCAGTTATGTCCAGGGGACCGGGGCCAACGTCCTGACTTTC. Residues: CASSYVQGTGANVLTF.

The V gene is TRBV7-7, the J gene TRBJ2-2; D is possibly TRBD1 (6 bases). Trimming shortened V by 2 bases and J by 3 bases, and 10 bases separated the two germline ends. Germline CDR1 is SSHAT and CDR2 is FNYEAQ (reference sequence). The CDR3 has 15 amino acids. The CDR3 region has the DNA TGTGCCAGCAGCTTATTAACAGGGCACACCGGGGAGCTGTTTTTT. It codes for CASSLLTGHTGELFF.

The chain links TRBV11-3 to TRBJ2-2; possibly TRBD1 for D (6 bases). The CDR3 spans 14 residues. V was trimmed by 4 bases and J by 5 bases, leaving 11 bases between them. Germline V gene sequence: CDR1 SGHNT, CDR2 YENEEA. CDR3 in amino acids: CASSSGQWTGELFF. The CDR3 region has the DNA TGTGCCAGCAGCTCAGGACAGTGGACCGGGGAGCTGTTTTTT.

The table lists this clonotype with a count of one. The V gene is TRBV6-1, the J gene TRBJ2-2; D perhaps matches TRBD1 (6 bases). The CDR3 is 18 residues long. The germline CDR1 and CDR2 sequences are MNHNS and SASEGT. Trimming removed 2 bases at V and 2 bases at J, with 18 bases between. The CDR3 nucleotides are TGTGCCAGCAGTGAAAGAGGGGGTGGATTTCTCAACACCGGGGAGCTGTTTTTT. Translated: CASSERGGGFLNTGELFF.

This clonotype appeared a few times. The rearrangement joins TRBV7-3 to TRBJ2-3; no clear D gene. This CDR3 comprises 13 residues. Germline lookup yields CDR1 SGHTA and CDR2 FQGTGA. The germline V and J ends were trimmed by 5 bases and 3 bases, with 9 bases remaining between them. The CDR3 reads CASSLSITDTQYF. In DNA, the CDR3 is TGTGCCAGCAGCCTTTCTATTACAGATACGCAGTATTTT.

As concerns this clonotype: Possible read error: a much larger clone is one base away. V and J are TRBV7-9 and TRBJ2-4; TRBD2 is a possible D gene (6 bases). The germline V gene has CDR1 SEHNR and CDR2 FQNEAQ (reference sequence). CDR3 length: 12 residues. The V end was cut by 7 bases, the J end by 9 bases, with 13 bases between. CDR3 protein: CASTAREGIQYF. As DNA, the CDR3 is TGTGCCAGCACCGCGCGGGAAGGCATTCAGTACTTC.

The J gene is TRBJ1-3, the V gene TRBV4-3; D unclear. This CDR3 spans 15 amino acids. Looked up from germline, CDR1 is LGHNA and CDR2 is YSLEER. The V gene lost 4 bases and the J gene lost 2 bases, with 12 bases spanning the gap. DNA for the CDR3: TGCGCCAGCAGCCTCCTGATTGGGACTGGAAACACCATATATTTT. Amino acid sequence: CASSLLIGTGNTIYF.

The CDR3 region has the DNA TGTGCCAGCAGTGGGCGACAGGGGATTGGCACAGATACGCAGTATTTT. This sequence encodes CASSGRQGIGTDTQYF. The V gene is TRBV6-1, the J gene TRBJ2-3; 8 nucleotides agree with TRBD1. This CDR3 is built from 16 residues. V was clipped by 4 bases and J by 1 base; unmatched bases: 7. The germline V gene encodes CDR1 MNHNS and CDR2 SASEGT.

The chain is built from TRBV7-9 and TRBJ2-2, with 11 bases aligning to TRBD2. V trimming: 2 bases; J trimming: 6 bases; junction bases outside the gene matches: 2. The CDR3 loop spans 15 amino acids. The germline gives CDR1 SEHNR, CDR2 FQNEAQ (reference sequence). CDR3 protein: CASSLTSGRSGELFF. CDR3 in DNA: TGTGCCAGCAGCTTAACTAGCGGGAGATCCGGGGAGCTGTTTTTT.

The V gene is TRBV29-1, the J gene TRBJ2-7, with TRBD2 as a possible D gene (7 bases). Trimming removed 1 base from V and 3 bases from J, with 10 bases in between. The germline gives CDR1 SQVTM, CDR2 ANQGSEA. The CDR3 runs 13 residues. The CDR3 nucleotides read TGCAGCGTTGAAGGCGGGGGCGGCTACGAGCAGTACTTC. Encoded protein: CSVEGGGGYEQYF.

The rearrangement links TRBV20-1 to TRBJ1-5, with 7 positions matching TRBD1. The CDR3 has 15 amino acids. CDR1 and CDR2 from the germline V gene are DFQATT and SNEGSKA (reference sequence). V was clipped by 2 bases and J by 2 bases; unmatched bases: 6. CDR3 amino acids: CSARRSDRGNQPQHF. For the CDR3, the DNA is TGCAGTGCTAGAAGGAGTGACAGGGGCAATCAGCCCCAGCATTTT.

This clonotype was found a few times. This chain connects TRBV5-4 to TRBJ1-2, with TRBD1 matching over 11 bases. Germline V lookup: CDR1 SGHNT, CDR2 YYREEE (reference sequence). This CDR3 is 17 amino acids long. V was pared by 4 bases and J by 4 bases, with 12 bases of the junction left unmatched. The CDR3 sequence: CASSHGQGAHTFYGYTF. The CDR3 DNA follows: TGTGCCAGCAGCCACGGACAGGGGGCTCACACTTTCTATGGCTACACCTTC.

Comments on this clonotype: One end of the junction varies from germline; a read error may be responsible. V is TRBV7-9 and J is TRBJ1-3; D unresolved. The germline V gene has CDR1 SEHNR and CDR2 FQNEAQ (reference sequence). This CDR3 region has 15 residues. The CDR3 loop reads CASSLRASSGNTIYF. CDR3 DNA: TGCGCCAGCAGCCTCCGAGCTAGCTCTGGAAACACCATATATTTT.

The V and J genes are TRBV15 and TRBJ2-1; TRBD2 matches at 10 bases. This CDR3 is 14 amino acids long. V lost 6 bases, J lost 5 bases, and 4 bases stayed unmatched. CDR1 is LNHNV and CDR2 is YYDKDF in the germline V gene (reference sequence). The CDR3 loop is CATRGLAYDNEQFF. The CDR3 region has the DNA TGTGCCACCAGGGGACTAGCGTACGACAATGAGCAGTTCTTC.

In this sample, this clonotype turned up a few times. The rearrangement joins TRBV7-2 to TRBJ1-1; D not resolved. In germline, CDR1 is SGHTA, CDR2 FQGNSA. V lost 1 base and J lost 1, with 4 bases in between. The CDR3 totals 13 residues. CDR3 amino acids: CASSLGQNTEAFF. CDR3 bases: TGTGCCAGCAGCTTAGGGCAGAACACTGAAGCTTTCTTT.

The chain combines TRBV28 with TRBJ2-7; no clear D gene. V shed 4 bases and J shed 2 bases, with 6 bases lying between them. The CDR3 length is 12 residues. The germline CDR1 and CDR2 sequences are MDHEN and SYDVKM. CDR3 bases: TGTGCCAGCAGTTCCAAACCCTACGAGCAGTACTTC. This translates into CASSSKPYEQYF.

The rearrangement uses TRBV18 and TRBJ2-4, with D tentatively TRBD2 (5 bases). Germline V CDR1 and CDR2: KGHSH, LQKENI. The CDR3 contains 14 residues. The V end lost 8 bases, the J end lost 3 bases, and 14 bases lay between the germline ends. Here the CDR3 reads CASAPTAGKNIQYF. CDR3 DNA: TGTGCCAGCGCGCCGACCGCGGGCAAAAACATTCAGTACTTC.